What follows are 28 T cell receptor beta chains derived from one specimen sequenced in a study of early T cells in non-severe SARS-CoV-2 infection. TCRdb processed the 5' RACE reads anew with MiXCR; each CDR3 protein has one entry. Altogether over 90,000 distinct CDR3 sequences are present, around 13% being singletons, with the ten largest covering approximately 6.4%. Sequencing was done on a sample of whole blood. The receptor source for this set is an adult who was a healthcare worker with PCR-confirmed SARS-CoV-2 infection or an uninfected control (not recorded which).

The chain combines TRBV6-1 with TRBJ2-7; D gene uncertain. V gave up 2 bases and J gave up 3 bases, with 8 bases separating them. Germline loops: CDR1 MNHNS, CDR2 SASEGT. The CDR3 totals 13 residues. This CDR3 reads CASSEYPDYEQYF. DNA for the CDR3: TGTGCCAGCAGTGAATACCCGGACTACGAGCAGTACTTC.

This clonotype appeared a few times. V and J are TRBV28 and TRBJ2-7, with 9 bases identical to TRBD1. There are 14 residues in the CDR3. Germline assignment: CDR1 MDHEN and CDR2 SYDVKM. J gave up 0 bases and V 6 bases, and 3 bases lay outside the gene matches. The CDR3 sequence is CASSGQGSSYEQYF. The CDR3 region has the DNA TGTGCCAGCAGCGGACAGGGGAGCTCCTACGAGCAGTACTTC.

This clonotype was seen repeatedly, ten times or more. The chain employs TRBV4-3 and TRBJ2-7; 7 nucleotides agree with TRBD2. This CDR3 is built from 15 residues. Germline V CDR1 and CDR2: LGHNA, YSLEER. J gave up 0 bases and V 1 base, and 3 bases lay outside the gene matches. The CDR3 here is CASSQGLASSYEQYF. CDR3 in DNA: TGCGCCAGCAGCCAAGGACTAGCTTCCTCCTACGAGCAGTACTTC.

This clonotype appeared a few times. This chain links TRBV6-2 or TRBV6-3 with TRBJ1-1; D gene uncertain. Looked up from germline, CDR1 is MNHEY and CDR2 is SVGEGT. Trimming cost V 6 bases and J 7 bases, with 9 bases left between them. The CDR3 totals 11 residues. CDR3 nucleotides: TGTGCCAGCAGCCGTCTTGTTGAAGCTTTCTTT. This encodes CASSRLVEAFF.

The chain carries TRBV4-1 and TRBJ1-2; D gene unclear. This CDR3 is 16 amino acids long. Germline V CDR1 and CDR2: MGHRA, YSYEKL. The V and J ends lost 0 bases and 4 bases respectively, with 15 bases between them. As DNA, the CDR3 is TGCGCCAGCAGCCAAGACCCCACGGGAAATGCCTATGGCTACACCTTC. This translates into CASSQDPTGNAYGYTF.

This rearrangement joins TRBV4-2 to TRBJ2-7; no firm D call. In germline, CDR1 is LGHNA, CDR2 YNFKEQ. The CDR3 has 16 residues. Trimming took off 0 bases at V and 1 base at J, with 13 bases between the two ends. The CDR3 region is CASSQDYGRTSYEQYF. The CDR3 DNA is TGTGCCAGCAGCCAAGATTATGGACGAACTTCCTACGAGCAGTACTTC.

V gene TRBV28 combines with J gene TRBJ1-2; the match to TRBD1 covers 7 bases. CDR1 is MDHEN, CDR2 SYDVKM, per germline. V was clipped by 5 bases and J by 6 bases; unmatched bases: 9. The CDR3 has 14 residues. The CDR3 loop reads CASSANRGFNGYTF. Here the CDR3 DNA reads TGTGCCAGCAGTGCAAACAGGGGTTTTAATGGCTACACCTTC.

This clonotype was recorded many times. The CDR3 DNA is TGTGCCAGCAGCCGGGACCGACTCACCGACAACTCCTACGAGCAGTACTTC. It yields the protein CASSRDRLTDNSYEQYF. The V call is TRBV7-9, the J call TRBJ2-7, with D perhaps TRBD1 or TRBD2 (5 bases each). This CDR3 is built from 17 residues. Germline V CDR1 and CDR2: SEHNR, FQNEAQ (reference sequence). V was cut by 5 bases and J by 0 bases, with 20 bases left in between.

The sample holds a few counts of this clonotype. Written as DNA, the CDR3 is TGCGCCAGCAGCTTATCGACCATCTCCTACAATGAGCAGTTCTTC. Translating gives CASSLSTISYNEQFF. The V and J genes are TRBV5-1 and TRBJ2-1; D ambiguous. The CDR3 contains 15 residues. V lost 2 bases to trimming and J lost 0 bases, with 9 bases between them. Per germline, CDR1 SGHRS and CDR2 YFSETQ.

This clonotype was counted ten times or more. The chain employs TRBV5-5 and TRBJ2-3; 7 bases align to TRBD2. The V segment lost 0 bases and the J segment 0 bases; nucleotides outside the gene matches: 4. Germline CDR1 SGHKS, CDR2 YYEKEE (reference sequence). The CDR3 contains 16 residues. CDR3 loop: CASSLAARGSTDTQYF. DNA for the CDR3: TGTGCCAGCAGCTTGGCGGCGCGGGGGAGCACAGATACGCAGTATTTT.

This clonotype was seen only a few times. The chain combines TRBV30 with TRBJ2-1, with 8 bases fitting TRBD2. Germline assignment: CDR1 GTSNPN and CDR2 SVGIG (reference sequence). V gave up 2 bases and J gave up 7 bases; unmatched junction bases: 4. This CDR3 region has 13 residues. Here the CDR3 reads CAWSTLAGNEQFF. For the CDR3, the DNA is TGTGCCTGGAGTACGTTAGCGGGGAATGAGCAGTTCTTC.

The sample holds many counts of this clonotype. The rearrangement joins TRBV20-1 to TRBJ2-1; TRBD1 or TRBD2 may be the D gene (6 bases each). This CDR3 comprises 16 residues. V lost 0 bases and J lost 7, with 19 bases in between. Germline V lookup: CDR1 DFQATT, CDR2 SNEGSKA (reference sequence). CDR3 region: CSARDLPGASGNEQFF. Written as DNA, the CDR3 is TGCAGTGCTAGAGATCTGCCGGGGGCCTCGGGGAATGAGCAGTTCTTC.

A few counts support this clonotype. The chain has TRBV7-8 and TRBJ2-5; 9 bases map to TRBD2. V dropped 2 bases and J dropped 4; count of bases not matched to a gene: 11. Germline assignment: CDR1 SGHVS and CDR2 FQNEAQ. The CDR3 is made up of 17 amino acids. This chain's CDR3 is CASSLLAGRAGGETQYF. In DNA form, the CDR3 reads TGTGCCAGCAGCTTACTAGCGGGAAGGGCGGGAGGAGAGACCCAGTACTTC. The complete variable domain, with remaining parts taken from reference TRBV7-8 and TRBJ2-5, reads GAGVSQSPRYKVAKRGQDVALRCDPISGHVSLFWYQQALGQGPEFLTYFQNEAQLDKSGLPSDRFFAERPEGSVSTLKIQRTQQEDSAVYLCASSLLAGRAGGETQYFGPGTRLLVL.

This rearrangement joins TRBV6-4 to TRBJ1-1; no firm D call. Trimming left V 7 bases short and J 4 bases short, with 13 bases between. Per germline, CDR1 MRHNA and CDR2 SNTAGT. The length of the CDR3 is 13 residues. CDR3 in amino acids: CASTEEEGTEAFF. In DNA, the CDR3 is TGTGCCAGCACCGAAGAAGAGGGCACTGAAGCTTTCTTT.

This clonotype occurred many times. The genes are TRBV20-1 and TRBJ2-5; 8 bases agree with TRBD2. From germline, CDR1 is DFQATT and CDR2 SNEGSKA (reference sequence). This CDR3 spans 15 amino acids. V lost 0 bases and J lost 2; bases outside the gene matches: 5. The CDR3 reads CSARESGSRQETQYF. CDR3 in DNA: TGCAGTGCTAGAGAAAGCGGGAGTAGACAAGAGACCCAGTACTTC.

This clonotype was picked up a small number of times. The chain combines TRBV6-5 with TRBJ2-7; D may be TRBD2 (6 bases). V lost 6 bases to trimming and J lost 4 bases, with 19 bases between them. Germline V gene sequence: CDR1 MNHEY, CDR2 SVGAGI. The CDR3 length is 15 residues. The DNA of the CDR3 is TGTGCCAGCAGCGACGGCAGTAGCGGCACTTACGAGCAGTACTTC. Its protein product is CASSDGSSGTYEQYF.

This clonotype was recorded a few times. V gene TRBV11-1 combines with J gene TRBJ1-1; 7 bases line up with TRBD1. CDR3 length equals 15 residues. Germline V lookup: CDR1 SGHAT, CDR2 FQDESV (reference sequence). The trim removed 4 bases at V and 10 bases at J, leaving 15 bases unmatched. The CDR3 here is CASSYMRRQGELAFF. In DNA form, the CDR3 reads TGTGCCAGCAGCTACATGCGTCGACAGGGTGAATTAGCTTTCTTT.

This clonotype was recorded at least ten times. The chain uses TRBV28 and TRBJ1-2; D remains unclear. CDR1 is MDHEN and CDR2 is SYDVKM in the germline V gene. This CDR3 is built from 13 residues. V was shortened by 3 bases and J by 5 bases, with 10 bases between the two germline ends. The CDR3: CASSFGQEYGYTF. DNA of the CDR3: TGTGCCAGCAGTTTCGGGCAGGAGTATGGCTACACCTTC.

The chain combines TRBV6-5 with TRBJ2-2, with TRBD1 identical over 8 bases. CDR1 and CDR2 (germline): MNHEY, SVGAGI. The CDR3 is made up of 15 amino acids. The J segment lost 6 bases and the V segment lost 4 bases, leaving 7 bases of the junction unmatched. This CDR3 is CASSSGGQGSGELFF. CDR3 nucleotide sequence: TGTGCCAGCAGTTCCGGCGGACAGGGTTCCGGGGAGCTGTTTTTT.

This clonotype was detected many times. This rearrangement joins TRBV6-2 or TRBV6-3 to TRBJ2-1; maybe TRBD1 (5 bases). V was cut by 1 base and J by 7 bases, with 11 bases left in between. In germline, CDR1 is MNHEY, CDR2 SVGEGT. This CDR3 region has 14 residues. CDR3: CASSYYGSGNEQFF. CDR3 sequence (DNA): TGTGCCAGCAGTTACTATGGGTCAGGGAATGAGCAGTTCTTC.

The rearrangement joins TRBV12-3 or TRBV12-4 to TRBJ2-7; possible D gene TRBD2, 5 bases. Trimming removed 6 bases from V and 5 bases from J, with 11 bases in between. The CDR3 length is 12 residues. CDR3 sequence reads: CASRKDFHEQYF. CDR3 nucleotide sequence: TGTGCCAGCAGAAAGGACTTCCACGAGCAGTACTTC.

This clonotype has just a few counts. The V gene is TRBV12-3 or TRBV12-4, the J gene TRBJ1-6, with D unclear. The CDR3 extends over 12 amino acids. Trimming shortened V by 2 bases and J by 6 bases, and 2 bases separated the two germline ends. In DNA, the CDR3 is TGTGCCAGCAGTTTACCTAATTCACCCCTCCACTTT. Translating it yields CASSLPNSPLHF.

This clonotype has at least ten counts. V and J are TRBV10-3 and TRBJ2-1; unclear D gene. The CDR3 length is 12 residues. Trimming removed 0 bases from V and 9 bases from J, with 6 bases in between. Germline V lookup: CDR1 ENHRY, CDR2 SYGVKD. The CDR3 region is CAISESSLEQFF. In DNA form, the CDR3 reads TGTGCCATCAGTGAGTCCAGTCTTGAGCAGTTCTTC.

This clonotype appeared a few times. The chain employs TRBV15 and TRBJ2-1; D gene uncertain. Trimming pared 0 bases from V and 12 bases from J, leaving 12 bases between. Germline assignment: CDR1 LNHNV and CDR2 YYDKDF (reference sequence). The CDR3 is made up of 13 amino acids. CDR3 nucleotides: TGTGCCACCAGCAGAGATCCGGCGAGTAGGCAGTTCTTC. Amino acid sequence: CATSRDPASRQFF.

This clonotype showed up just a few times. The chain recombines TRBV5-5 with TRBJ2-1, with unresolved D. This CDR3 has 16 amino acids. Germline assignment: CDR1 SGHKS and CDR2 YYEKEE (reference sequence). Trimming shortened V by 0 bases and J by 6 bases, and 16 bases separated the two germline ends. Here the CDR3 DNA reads TGTGCCAGCAGCTTGGAAGCGTCCTTAATGGGCAATGAGCAGTTCTTC. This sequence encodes CASSLEASLMGNEQFF.

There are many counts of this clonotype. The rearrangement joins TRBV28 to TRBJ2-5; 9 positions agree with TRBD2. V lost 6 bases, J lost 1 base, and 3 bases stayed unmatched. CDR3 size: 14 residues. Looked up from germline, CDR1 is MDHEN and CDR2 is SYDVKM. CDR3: CASRPGLAQETQYF. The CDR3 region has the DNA TGTGCCAGCAGGCCGGGACTAGCCCAAGAGACCCAGTACTTC.

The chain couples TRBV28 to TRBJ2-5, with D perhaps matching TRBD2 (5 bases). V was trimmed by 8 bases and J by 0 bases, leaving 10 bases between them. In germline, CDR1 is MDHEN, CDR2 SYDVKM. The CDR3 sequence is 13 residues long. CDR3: CASLGENQETQYF. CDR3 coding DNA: TGTGCCAGCCTGGGAGAGAACCAAGAGACCCAGTACTTC.

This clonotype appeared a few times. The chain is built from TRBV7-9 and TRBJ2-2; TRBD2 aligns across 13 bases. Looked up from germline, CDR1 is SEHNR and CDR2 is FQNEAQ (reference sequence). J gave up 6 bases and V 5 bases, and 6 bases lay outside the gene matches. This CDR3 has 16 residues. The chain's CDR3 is CASSPGLAGVAGELFF. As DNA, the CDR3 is TGTGCCAGCAGCCCAGGACTAGCGGGAGTTGCCGGGGAGCTGTTTTTT.